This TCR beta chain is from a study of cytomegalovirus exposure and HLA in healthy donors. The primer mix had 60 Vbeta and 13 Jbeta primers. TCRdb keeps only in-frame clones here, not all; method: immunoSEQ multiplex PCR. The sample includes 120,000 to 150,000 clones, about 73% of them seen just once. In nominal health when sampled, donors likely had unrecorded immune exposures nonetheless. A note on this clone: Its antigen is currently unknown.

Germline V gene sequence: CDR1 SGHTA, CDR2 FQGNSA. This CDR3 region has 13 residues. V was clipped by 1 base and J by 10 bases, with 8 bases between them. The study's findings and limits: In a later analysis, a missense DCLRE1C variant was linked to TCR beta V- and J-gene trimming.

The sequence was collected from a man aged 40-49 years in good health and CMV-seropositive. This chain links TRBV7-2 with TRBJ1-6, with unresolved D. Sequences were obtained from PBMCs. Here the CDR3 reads CASSLEEGSPLHF. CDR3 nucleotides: TGTGCCAGCAGCTTAGAGGAGGGCTCACCCCTCCACTTT.